The sequence of this TCR beta chain was determined in a study of T cell repertoires in cytomegalovirus infection. Study information: A matching HLA type, together with CMV infection, was signaled by public TCR beta signatures.

TCRdb called the reads again in MiXCR, with one record for every CDR3 protein. The sample carries about 400,000 distinct CDR3 sequences, approximately 18% recorded once. Findings and limits, study-wide: Cumulated frequencies of public TCR beta families served to identify carriers of CMV plus the relevant HLA. In two of eight donors, the top clonotype was HLA-C-restricted CMV-specific.

The CDR3 totals 14 residues. From germline, CDR1 is MDHEN and CDR2 SYDVKM. V was trimmed by 3 bases and J by 7 bases, leaving 16 bases between them. Concerning this clonotype itself: Antigen unknown.

This receptor was taken from a human donor in good health (CMV status not recorded). Some clones in this sample may be carry-over from other donors' samples. Sequencing was performed on PBMCs. V is TRBV28 and J is TRBJ2-7; D may correspond to TRBD1 or TRBD2 (5 bases each). The CDR3 protein is CASSFQGRTGEQYF. In DNA, the CDR3 is TGTGCCAGCAGTTTTCAGGGTAGGACTGGTGAGCAGTACTTC. The variable domain in full, with the rest retrieved from reference TRBV28 and TRBJ2-7, is DVKVTQSSRYLVKRTGEKVFLECVQDMDHENMFWYRQDPGLGLRLIYFSYDVKMKEKGDIPEGYSVSREKKERFSLILESASTNQTSMYLCASSFQGRTGEQYFGPGTRLTVT.